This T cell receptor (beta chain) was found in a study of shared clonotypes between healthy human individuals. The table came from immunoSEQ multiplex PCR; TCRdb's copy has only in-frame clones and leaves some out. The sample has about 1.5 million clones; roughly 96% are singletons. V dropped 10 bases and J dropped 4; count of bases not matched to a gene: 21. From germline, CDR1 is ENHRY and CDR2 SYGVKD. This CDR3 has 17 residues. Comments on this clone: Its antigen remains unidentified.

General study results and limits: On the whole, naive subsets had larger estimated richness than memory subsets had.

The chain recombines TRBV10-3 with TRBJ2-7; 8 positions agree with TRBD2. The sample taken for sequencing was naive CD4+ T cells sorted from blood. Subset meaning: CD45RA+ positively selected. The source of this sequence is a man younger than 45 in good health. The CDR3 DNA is TGTGCCAGTGGGGGCCCGGGACTAGAAAGTAGTGGATACGAGCAGTACTTC. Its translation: CASGGPGLESSGYEQYF.